Reported below is one TCR beta chain. The CDR3 consists of 18 residues. V lost 1 base and J lost 3; bases outside the gene matches: 9. The germline V gene has CDR1 SGHTA and CDR2 FQGTGA. Using immunoSEQ multiplex PCR, the repertoire was profiled, and TCRdb retains in-frame clones only, with some absent. The sample lists 350,000 to 500,000 clones, 75% to 90% occurring once. These data are taken from a study of Ad26.COV2.S vaccination and SARS-CoV-2 variants. Treatment described: roughly 19 received Ad26.COV2.S at low or high dose, single or two shots; about 5 received placebo; per-sample allocation not given. Day 63 after the first vaccine or placebo injection was the time point for sampling.

The sample here was peripheral blood, taken in a trial of Ad26.COV2.S vaccine versus placebo. The source of this sequence is a person between 18 and 60 years old who received the Ad26.COV2.S COVID-19 vaccine or a placebo. This chain connects TRBV7-3 to TRBJ2-2, with 9 bases matching TRBD1. DNA of the CDR3: TGTGCCAGCAGCTTAATTGGGTCGGGACAGGGATACACCGGGGAGCTGTTTTTT. This translates into CASSLIGSGQGYTGELFF.